The TCR beta chain described here comes from a study of cytomegalovirus exposure and HLA in healthy donors. Both 60 Vbeta primers and 13 Jbeta primers went into the PCR. Profiling relied on immunoSEQ multiplex PCR, and the TCRdb table lists in-frame clones only, not all of them. The sample holds 130,000 or so clones, 80% to 90% seen once. Study observations and caveats: In a later analysis, specific HLA alleles were associated with some 16,000 TCR beta sequences at a 0.05 false discovery rate.

Trimming removed 5 bases at V and 5 bases at J, with 8 bases between. Germline lookup yields CDR1 SGHRS and CDR2 YFSETQ. The CDR3 length is 11 residues. Concerning this clone itself: No antigen is known for it.

Likely unrecorded immune exposures existed in these nominally healthy donors. What was sequenced was PBMCs. J is TRBJ2-7 and V is TRBV5-1; the D gene is possibly TRBD1 (5 bases). The clonotype comes from a woman between 18 and 29 years old in good health and CMV-seropositive. CDR3 nucleotide sequence: TGCGCCAGCAGGCAGGGCCACGAGCAGTACTTC. This translates into CASRQGHEQYF.